Below, 3 T cell receptor beta chains from the same sample are listed, as sequenced in a study of somatic mutations in cytotoxic T cells in rheumatoid arthritis. TCRdb keeps only in-frame clones here, not all; method: immunoSEQ multiplex PCR. Of approximately 30,000 clones listed, 82% are singletons. The sequencing input was CD8+ T cells sorted from blood. The source is a man aged 45-60 years in good health.

The genes are TRBV2 and TRBJ2-1, with 9 bases fitting TRBD2. The CDR3 extends over 16 amino acids. The V segment lost 4 bases and the J segment 5 bases; nucleotides outside the gene matches: 9. CDR1 and CDR2 from the germline V gene are SNHLY and FYNNEI. CDR3 DNA: TGTGCCAGCAGTGGTAGAGCGGGAGGTATGAACAATGAGCAGTTCTTC. This gives the protein CASSGRAGGMNNEQFF.

This clone was picked up a small number of times. This sequence joins TRBV27 and TRBJ2-7, with 7 bases identical to TRBD1. The CDR3 consists of 12 residues. V lost 6 bases and J lost 6; bases outside the gene matches: 5. Germline CDR1 and CDR2: MNHEY and SMNVEV (reference sequence). The CDR3 is CASRTGVGEQYF. The DNA of the CDR3 is TGTGCCAGCAGAACAGGGGTGGGCGAGCAGTACTTC.

This chain links TRBV2 with TRBJ2-7; 8 nucleotides align to TRBD1. This CDR3 is 13 amino acids long. V shed 8 bases and J 0 bases; nucleotides not matched to a gene: 3. Looked up from germline, CDR1 is SNHLY and CDR2 is FYNNEI. CDR3 amino acids: CASGDRTSYEQYF. The CDR3 DNA reads TGTGCCAGCGGGGACAGGACCTCCTACGAGCAGTACTTC.